Presented here are 20 T cell receptor beta chains from one specimen sequenced in a study of T cells after yellow fever vaccination. TCRdb re-derived calls from the 5' RACE reads in MiXCR, one entry per CDR3 protein. The sample includes about 96,000 distinct CDR3 sequences, about 8.2% seen only once; the top ten take approximately 15%. Sequenced material: CD8+ T cells not binding an NS4B(214-222) dextramer, sorted from PBMCs, taken around 15 days after the first yellow fever vaccination. These receptors were obtained from a man between 18 and 29 years old who received the YFV17D yellow fever vaccine.

This clonotype showed up just a few times. A much more abundant neighbour one base away suggests this may be a read error. The genes are TRBV3-1 and TRBJ2-3, with TRBD2 matching over 7 bases. The CDR3 runs 18 residues. The V and J ends lost 7 bases and 2 bases, in that order; junction bases with no gene match: 18. Germline V gene data show CDR1 as LGHDT and CDR2 as YNNKEL (reference sequence). As DNA, the CDR3 is TGTGCCAGCACCGGGTTTGGTGGGGAGGGATCACCCACAGATACGCAGTATTTT. This gives the protein CASTGFGGEGSPTDTQYF.

The gene calls are TRBV20-1 and TRBJ2-5; the match to TRBD2 covers 9 bases. V dropped 0 bases and J dropped 5; count of bases not matched to a gene: 10. Germline CDR1 reads DFQATT; CDR2 reads SNEGSKA (reference sequence). This CDR3 is built from 16 residues. The CDR3 here is CSARDLTGAGGETQYF. The DNA for the CDR3 is TGCAGTGCTAGAGATCTTACAGGGGCGGGGGGGGAGACCCAGTACTTC.

V usage is TRBV27 and J usage is TRBJ2-1; D unresolved. This CDR3 contains 14 residues. Trimming shortened V by 3 bases and J by 3 bases, and 9 bases separated the two germline ends. The V gene's germline CDR1 is MNHEY and CDR2 SMNVEV (reference sequence). In nucleotides, the CDR3 is TGTGCCAGCAGTTTCGCCAGCGACTACAATGAGCAGTTCTTC. Its protein is CASSFASDYNEQFF.

The sample holds a few counts of this clonotype. The CDR3 DNA is TGCGCCAGCAGCTTGGAGATCGGCCCCTGGGAGCAGTTCTTC. Amino acid sequence: CASSLEIGPWEQFF. J is TRBJ2-1 and V is TRBV5-1; D is unresolved. Trimming removed 0 bases from V and 10 bases from J, with 14 bases in between. Germline V CDR1 and CDR2: SGHRS, YFSETQ. This CDR3 comprises 14 residues.

This clonotype was seen a few times. The rearrangement joins TRBV11-2 to TRBJ2-2; D may be TRBD1 or TRBD2 (5 bases each). CDR1 and CDR2 (germline): SGHAT, FQNNGV. The CDR3 is 15 residues long. V was pared by 0 bases and J by 4 bases, with 9 bases between. The CDR3 sequence is CASSLDPGTTGELFF. Here the CDR3 DNA reads TGTGCCAGCAGCTTAGATCCAGGGACCACCGGGGAGCTGTTTTTT. Together with reference TRBV11-2 and TRBJ2-2, the CDR3 gives the full variable domain: EAGVAQSPRYKIIEKRQSVAFWCNPISGHATLYWYQQILGQGPKLLIQFQNNGVVDDSQLPKDRFSAERLKGVDSTLKIQPAKLEDSAVYLCASSLDPGTTGELFFGEGSRLTVL.

At least ten counts were recorded for this clonotype. V gene TRBV7-2 combines with J gene TRBJ1-1, with D perhaps TRBD1 (6 bases). CDR1 and CDR2 from the germline V gene are SGHTA and FQGNSA. The CDR3 spans 15 residues. V was pared by 4 bases and J by 1 base, with 13 bases between. CDR3 nucleotides: TGTGCCAGCAGCTCCTCGGGGGCAAGGAACACTGAAGCTTTCTTT. Its protein is CASSSSGARNTEAFF.

This clonotype was seen a few times. J is TRBJ2-1 and V is TRBV11-3; the match to TRBD2 covers 7 bases. Germline CDR1 and CDR2: SGHNT and YENEEA. This CDR3 region has 14 residues. V was clipped by 5 bases and J by 4 bases; unmatched bases: 5. CDR3 sequence reads: CASSPSGLYNEQFF. The CDR3 bases are TGTGCCAGCAGCCCTAGCGGCCTGTACAATGAGCAGTTCTTC.

The chain recombines TRBV6-2 or TRBV6-3 with TRBJ2-5, with D tentatively TRBD1 or TRBD2 (5 bases each). Germline V lookup: CDR1 MNHEY, CDR2 SVGEGT. V was pared by 2 bases and J by 4 bases, with 26 bases between. The length of the CDR3 is 19 residues. CDR3 protein: CASSYDGTRFVADLETQYF. The CDR3 coding sequence is TGTGCCAGCAGTTACGATGGGACCAGGTTCGTGGCGGACTTAGAGACCCAGTACTTC.

This clonotype has only a few counts. The chain has TRBV2 and TRBJ2-3; a weak D match, TRBD1 (6 bases). Per the germline V gene, CDR1 is SNHLY and CDR2 is FYNNEI. The CDR3 sequence is 15 residues long. Between the trimmed V and J ends, which lost 3 bases and 4 bases, there was a span of 14 bases. The CDR3 region is CASSDLDRSSDTQYF. The CDR3 nucleotides read TGTGCCAGCAGTGATTTGGACAGAAGTTCAGATACGCAGTATTTT.

This chain joins TRBV5-6 and TRBJ1-6; no clear D gene. Trimming removed 4 bases at V and 1 base at J, with 12 bases between. Germline CDR1 is SGHDT and CDR2 is YYEEEE. This CDR3 has 16 residues. In DNA, the CDR3 is TGTGCCAGCAGCGTAGGCCGACGGTCCTATAATTCACCCCTCCACTTT. Its protein is CASSVGRRSYNSPLHF. The full variable domain, its missing parts supplied by reference TRBV5-6 and TRBJ1-6, is DAGVTQSPTHLIKTRGQQVTLRCSPKSGHDTVSWYQQALGQGPQFIFQYYEEEERQRGNFPDRFSGHQFPNYSSELNVNALLLGDSALYLCASSVGRRSYNSPLHFGNGTRLTVT.

The rearrangement links TRBV10-3 to TRBJ2-7, with a tentative D call TRBD1 (6 bases). There are 15 residues in the CDR3. Trimming left V 3 bases short and J 0 bases short, with 12 bases between. Germline V gene lookup returns CDR1 ENHRY and CDR2 SYGVKD. CDR3 region: CAISDLQGSSYEQYF. In nucleotides, the CDR3 is TGTGCCATCAGTGACCTACAGGGTAGCTCCTACGAGCAGTACTTC.

The V gene is TRBV7-8, the J gene TRBJ2-1, with 7 bases aligning to TRBD1. Trimming cost V 3 bases and J 4 bases; bases outside gene matches: 6. The CDR3 has 15 residues. The germline CDR1 and CDR2 sequences are SGHVS and FQNEAQ. The CDR3 spells CASSLERTGYNEQFF. The DNA for the CDR3 is TGTGCCAGCAGCTTGGAAAGGACAGGTTACAATGAGCAGTTCTTC.

This clonotype was recorded a few times. This chain connects TRBV10-3 to TRBJ2-7, with TRBD1 matching over 7 bases. Unmatched junction bases numbered 0, after V lost 1 base and J lost 3 bases. The CDR3 has 13 residues. Germline V CDR1 and CDR2: ENHRY, SYGVKD. CDR3: CAISEWTGYEQYV. In DNA, the CDR3 is TGTGCCATCAGTGAGTGGACAGGCTACGAGCAGTACGTC.

The chain uses TRBV3-1 and TRBJ2-3, with D hard to call. CDR1 is LGHDT, CDR2 YNNKEL, per germline (reference sequence). The CDR3 extends over 14 amino acids. Trimming left V 8 bases short and J 4 bases short, with 16 bases between. For the CDR3, the DNA is TGTGCCAGCGCCCCAGTGGGTTTAGCAGATACGCAGTATTTT. It is translated as CASAPVGLADTQYF.

This clonotype has only a few counts. The CDR3 reads CASSVQGIGETQYF. The DNA for the CDR3 is TGTGCCAGCAGTGTACAGGGTATCGGGGAGACCCAGTACTTC. V is TRBV2 and J is TRBJ2-5, with a tentative D call TRBD1 (6 bases). The CDR3 length is 14 residues. Between the trimmed V and J ends, which lost 4 bases and 5 bases, there was a span of 14 bases. Germline assignment: CDR1 SNHLY and CDR2 FYNNEI.

In its sample, this clonotype was seen many times. J is TRBJ2-7 and V is TRBV4-1, with 8 bases identical to TRBD2. V gave up 0 bases and J gave up 11 bases; unmatched junction bases: 0. The CDR3 covers 11 residues. The germline CDR1 and CDR2 sequences are MGHRA and YSYEKL. Here the CDR3 reads CASSQDGGEYV. In DNA form, the CDR3 reads TGCGCCAGCAGCCAAGACGGGGGGGAGTACGTC.

This clonotype has a handful of counts. The rearrangement links TRBV4-3 to TRBJ1-1; 7 bases match TRBD1. V shed 3 bases, J shed 4 bases, and the junction held 8 bases outside the gene matches. The CDR3 consists of 15 residues. Germline lookup yields CDR1 LGHNA and CDR2 YSLEER. The CDR3, as DNA: TGCGCCAGCAGCCAGCACAGGGGTTTGATCACTGAAGCTTTCTTT. It specifies CASSQHRGLITEAFF.

This clonotype was seen a few times. The chain is built from TRBV4-1 and TRBJ2-7, with D unresolved. The V gene lost 0 bases and the J gene lost 2 bases, with 5 bases spanning the gap. Germline V gene sequence: CDR1 MGHRA, CDR2 YSYEKL. CDR3 length: 13 residues. This CDR3 reads CASSQELPYEQYF. The CDR3 DNA follows: TGCGCCAGCAGCCAAGAATTGCCCTACGAGCAGTACTTC.

This clonotype was seen a few times. The chain carries TRBV11-1 and TRBJ2-7, with 7 bases aligning to TRBD1. Germline trimming cut 5 bases from V and 5 bases from J; bases unmatched to any gene: 9. Per germline, CDR1 SGHAT and CDR2 FQDESV (reference sequence). The CDR3 has 14 residues. In DNA form, the CDR3 reads TGTGCCAGCAGCCATAGGGACAGCGTTGACGAGCAGTACTTC. This translates into CASSHRDSVDEQYF.

This clonotype occurred a few times. The J gene is TRBJ1-1, the V gene TRBV5-4; tentatively, D is TRBD1 (5 bases). This CDR3 comprises 14 residues. The germline gives CDR1 SGHNT, CDR2 YYREEE (reference sequence). V was cut by 0 bases and J by 3 bases, with 9 bases left in between. CDR3: CASSLVGGYTEAFF. The DNA of the CDR3 is TGTGCCAGCAGCTTGGTCGGGGGGTACACTGAAGCTTTCTTT.